Listed here is a single T cell receptor (beta chain). These data come from a study of metastatic and nonmetastatic thyroid tumors. TCRdb re-analyzed the PCR reads through MiXCR. The sample lists 15,000 to 20,000 clones; about 22% were seen once. Thyroid surgery had not been preceded by any treatment in any patient. Sequencing was done on a sample of adjacent normal tissue. The TCR was taken from a female donor with papillary thyroid cancer or a benign thyroid nodule (not recorded which). Some clones in this sample may be carry-over from other donors' samples.

CDR3 in DNA: TGTGCCAGCAGTCGCGATACGGGCAACTACAATGAGCAGTTCTTC. Its protein is CASSRDTGNYNEQFF. This chain uses TRBV2 with TRBJ2-1; D gene unclear. Trimming took off 5 bases at V and 3 bases at J, with 14 bases between the two ends. This CDR3 contains 15 residues. Germline CDR1 SNHLY, CDR2 FYNNEI.